The clone carrying this TCR beta chain was recorded once. The data originate from a study of blood T cell repertoires in COVID-19. The overall study: Spain, Italy and the United States supplied samples that represented acute and convalescent COVID-19.

The CDR3 extends over 14 amino acids. The germline V gene has CDR1 SGHAT and CDR2 FQNNGV. V was shortened by 4 bases and J by 4 bases, with 12 bases between the two germline ends. This table comes from immunoSEQ multiplex PCR, and its TCRdb copy is limited to in-frame clones, with some not included. Of approximately 190,000 clones listed, around 80% are singletons. Sequencing was carried out using peripheral blood. This rearrangement joins TRBV11-2 to TRBJ2-3; D ambiguous. The receptor comes from a human donor in a cohort sampled during active COVID-19. In DNA form, the CDR3 reads TGTGCCAGCAGCTACTCCATCCTTCCAGATACGCAGTATTTT. Its translation: CASSYSILPDTQYF.